Following are 14 T cell receptor beta chains from one sample sequenced in a study of shared clonotypes between healthy human individuals. Sequencing used immunoSEQ multiplex PCR; TCRdb keeps in-frame clones, though not all of them. The sample shows roughly 2.6 million clones, around nine tenths of them seen only once. What was sequenced was naive CD4+ T cells sorted from blood. Subset meaning: CD45RA+ positively selected. The source of these receptors is a man aged 18 to 29 in good health.

The rearrangement uses TRBV10-2 and TRBJ1-5; D remains unclear. The CDR3 is 13 amino acids. Germline V gene data show CDR1 as WSHSY and CDR2 as SAAADI. Trimming pared 0 bases from V and 6 bases from J, leaving 6 bases between. Here the CDR3 DNA reads TGCGCCAGCAGTGAGTCGAGGGCTCAGCCCCAGCATTTT. Protein product: CASSESRAQPQHF.

The chain uses TRBV6-5 and TRBJ2-7; D possibly corresponds to TRBD1 (5 bases). The V end lost 0 bases, the J end lost 4 bases, and 16 bases lay between the germline ends. CDR3 length: 16 amino acids. CDR1 MNHEY and CDR2 SVGAGI come from the germline V gene. The CDR3 DNA reads TGTGCCAGCAGTTACTCGAAACGTCAGGGTGCGTACGAGCAGTACTTC. Protein sequence: CASSYSKRQGAYEQYF.

The rearrangement links TRBV9 to TRBJ2-7; D remains ambiguous. Germline CDR1 SGDLS, CDR2 YYNGEE. V dropped 0 bases and J dropped 2 bases, with 9 bases sitting between them. There are 14 residues in the CDR3. CDR3: CASSVDHGTYEQYF. For the CDR3, the DNA is TGTGCCAGCAGCGTAGACCACGGAACCTACGAGCAGTACTTC.

The CDR3 protein is CASSLQGSGYGYTF. The CDR3 DNA reads TGTGCCAGCAGCCTACAGGGGAGCGGCTATGGCTACACCTTC. This rearrangement joins TRBV14 to TRBJ1-2, with 7 bases matching TRBD1. J was trimmed by 4 bases and V by 4 bases; bases with no gene match: 6. The germline V gene encodes CDR1 SGHDN and CDR2 FVKESK. The CDR3 is made up of 14 amino acids.

This clone was counted only a few times. The chain has TRBV5-1 and TRBJ1-5, with D tentatively TRBD1 (6 bases). Trimming pared 0 bases from V and 6 bases from J, leaving 10 bases between. CDR3 size: 14 residues. Germline lookup yields CDR1 SGHRS and CDR2 YFSETQ. DNA for the CDR3: TGCGCCAGCAGCTTGGACAGGGAGGGTCAGCCCCAGCATTTT. It is translated as CASSLDREGQPQHF.

The chain combines TRBV18 with TRBJ2-1; D gene ambiguous. The CDR3 totals 13 residues. V was shortened by 3 bases and J by 5 bases, with 8 bases between the two germline ends. Germline lookup yields CDR1 KGHSH and CDR2 LQKENI. CDR3 region: CASSPQQNNEQFF. The CDR3 nucleotides read TGTGCCAGCTCACCGCAACAGAACAATGAGCAGTTCTTC.

The chain employs TRBV6-5 and TRBJ2-1; D may be TRBD2 (6 bases). The V gene's germline CDR1 is MNHEY and CDR2 SVGAGI. V was clipped by 0 bases and J by 5 bases, with 8 bases between them. The CDR3 totals 14 residues. CDR3: CASSYSTRNNEQFF. The CDR3 region has the DNA TGTGCCAGCAGTTACTCGACTAGAAACAATGAGCAGTTCTTC.

The chain combines TRBV5-4 with TRBJ2-5; the D call may be TRBD1 or TRBD2 (5 bases each). This CDR3 spans 14 amino acids. Trimming took off 10 bases at V and 5 bases at J, with 21 bases between the two ends. Germline values: CDR1 SGHNT, CDR2 YYREEE (reference sequence). The CDR3 coding sequence is TGTGCCTCATCTAGGGCAGGGAGTCCTGAGACCCAGTACTTC. This gives the protein CASSRAGSPETQYF.

The genes are TRBV7-9 and TRBJ1-4; D not certain. The germline V gene encodes CDR1 SEHNR and CDR2 FQNEAQ (reference sequence). Trimming removed 5 bases at V and 3 bases at J, with 10 bases between. This CDR3 has 14 residues. The CDR3 DNA reads TGTGCCAGCAGCCCACGGGATGCTAATGAAAAACTGTTTTTT. It is translated as CASSPRDANEKLFF.

The J gene is TRBJ2-6, the V gene TRBV12-5, with D perhaps matching TRBD2 (5 bases). This CDR3 comprises 20 residues. From germline, CDR1 is LGHNT and CDR2 FRNRAP. Between the trimmed V and J ends, which lost 5 bases and 0 bases, there was a span of 23 bases. The DNA of the CDR3 is TGTGCTAGTGGTGGCGGGCCAATCAATTCGTTAAACTCTGGGGCCAACGTCCTGACTTTC. It encodes CASGGGPINSLNSGANVLTF.

This clone was seen a single time. The chain links TRBV28 to TRBJ1-5, with TRBD1 matching over 10 bases. V lost 6 bases, J lost 6 bases, and 11 bases stayed unmatched. The CDR3 spans 16 residues. Germline V CDR1 and CDR2: MDHEN, SYDVKM. CDR3 region: CASSTPGQGRIQPQHF. The CDR3 DNA sequence: TGTGCCAGCAGCACTCCGGGACAGGGGAGAATTCAGCCCCAGCATTTT.

Note on this clone: Other nucleotide sequences from this sample produce the same CDR3. The V and J genes are TRBV7-2 and TRBJ2-5; 7 bases line up with TRBD1. J was trimmed by 0 bases and V by 1 base; bases with no gene match: 2. Germline V gene data show CDR1 as SGHTA and CDR2 as FQGNSA. The CDR3 length is 15 residues. The CDR3 DNA reads as TGTGCCAGCAGCTTAGGGGACAGAGACCAAGAGACCCAGTACTTC. Translated: CASSLGDRDQETQYF. Filled out from reference TRBV7-2 and TRBJ2-5, the complete variable domain reads GAGVSQSPSNKVTEKGKDVELRCDPISGHTALYWYRQSLGQGLEFLIYFQGNSAPDKSGLPSDRFSAERTGGSVSTLTIQRTQQEDSAVYLCASSLGDRDQETQYFGPGTRLLVL.

The chain links TRBV30 to TRBJ2-5, with a possible D match to TRBD1 (5 bases). The CDR3 contains 14 residues. Trimming took off 5 bases at V and 2 bases at J, with 15 bases between the two ends. Germline-derived CDR1 and CDR2 are GTSNPN and SVGIG (reference sequence). The DNA of the CDR3 is TGTGCCTGGGACAGCCAGGGCTGGCAAGAGACCCAGTACTTC. Translation: CAWDSQGWQETQYF.

The chain has TRBV7-8 and TRBJ1-4; TRBD1 matches at 7 bases. Germline lookup yields CDR1 SGHVS and CDR2 FQNEAQ. Trimming at V came to 4 bases and at J to 3 bases, leaving 5 bases not matched to a gene. The CDR3 spans 15 residues. DNA for the CDR3: TGTGCCAGCAGCTCAGACAGGGCGTCTAATGAAAAACTGTTTTTT. The encoded protein is CASSSDRASNEKLFF.